A single sample is the source of the 12 T cell receptor beta chains below, sequenced in a study of T cell repertoires in cytomegalovirus infection. Using its own MiXCR run on the reads, TCRdb lists one record per CDR3 protein. The table includes around 300,000 distinct CDR3 sequences, more than 8% detected once. Sequenced input: PBMCs. These receptors were obtained from a human donor in good health (CMV status not recorded). Some clones in this sample may be carry-over from other donors' samples.

This clonotype occurred a few times. The V and J genes are TRBV20-1 and TRBJ2-3; unclear D gene. The germline V and J ends were trimmed by 0 bases and 6 bases, with 16 bases remaining between them. This CDR3 contains 15 residues. The germline V gene encodes CDR1 DFQATT and CDR2 SNEGSKA (reference sequence). The CDR3 region is CSARDPVGPADTQYF. The CDR3 DNA follows: TGCAGTGCTAGAGATCCCGTAGGACCCGCCGATACGCAGTATTTT.

The V gene is TRBV29-1, the J gene TRBJ2-3; 10 nucleotides line up with TRBD2. This CDR3 contains 14 residues. V lost 3 bases to trimming and J lost 6 bases; unmatched junction nucleotides: 6. Looked up from germline, CDR1 is SQVTM and CDR2 is ANQGSEA. The CDR3 DNA sequence: TGCAGCGTTGATACGAGCGGGAGGGGTGATACGCAGTATTTT. It is translated as CSVDTSGRGDTQYF.

This clonotype was seen ten or more times. The chain couples TRBV14 to TRBJ2-2; no clear D. Per germline, CDR1 SGHDN and CDR2 FVKESK. The CDR3 totals 14 residues. V dropped 4 bases and J dropped 5 bases, with 11 bases sitting between them. CDR3 in DNA: TGTGCCAGCAGCCTCTTAGGAGTAACCGGGGAGCTGTTTTTT. Translated: CASSLLGVTGELFF.

This clonotype showed up just a few times. The chain uses TRBV19 and TRBJ2-3; D remains unclear. The CDR3 has 11 amino acids. V was pared by 3 bases and J by 4 bases, with 2 bases between. Germline V CDR1 and CDR2: LNHDA, SQIVND (reference sequence). The DNA of the CDR3 is TGTGCCAGTAGTATCTCAGATACGCAGTATTTT. Protein: CASSISDTQYF.

This clonotype occurred many times. This chain joins TRBV6-6 and TRBJ1-5, with a possible D match to TRBD1 (6 bases). Per the germline V gene, CDR1 is MNHNY and CDR2 is SVGAGI (reference sequence). Trimming removed 8 bases from V and 6 bases from J, with 17 bases in between. The CDR3 length is 14 residues. The CDR3 loop is CASSQSGGGQPQHF. The CDR3 bases are TGTGCCAGCTCCCAGAGTGGGGGCGGTCAGCCCCAGCATTTT.

The sample holds a few counts of this clonotype. The gene calls are TRBV2 and TRBJ2-2; 9 bases map to TRBD2. The CDR3 is 17 residues long. In germline, CDR1 is SNHLY, CDR2 FYNNEI. The junction had 9 bases not matched to a gene; V was cut back by 2 bases and J by 5 bases. The CDR3 DNA reads TGTGCCAGCAGTGAACTGGCTAGCGGGACGAGAACCGGGGAGCTGTTTTTT. Residues: CASSELASGTRTGELFF.

The chain carries TRBV7-2 and TRBJ2-2; maybe TRBD2 (5 bases). The ends were cut back, 2 bases at V and 5 bases at J, with 9 bases in the middle. The CDR3 contains 14 residues. Germline CDR1 and CDR2: SGHTA and FQGNSA. The DNA of the CDR3 is TGTGCCAGCAGCTTATTTCGGGGTACCGGGGAGCTGTTTTTT. Its translation: CASSLFRGTGELFF.

There are many counts of this clonotype. V usage is TRBV7-2 and J usage is TRBJ2-1, with 9 nucleotides matching TRBD1. The V and J ends lost 5 bases and 7 bases, in that order; junction bases with no gene match: 6. This CDR3 contains 14 residues. Germline CDR1 is SGHTA and CDR2 is FQGNSA. The CDR3 DNA follows: TGTGCCAGCAGCCCAGGCGGGACAGGGAATGAGCAGTTCTTC. Its translation is CASSPGGTGNEQFF. Together with reference TRBV7-2 and TRBJ2-1, the CDR3 gives the full variable domain: GAGVSQSPSNKVTEKGKDVELRCDPISGHTALYWYRQSLGQGLEFLIYFQGNSAPDKSGLPSDRFSAERTGGSVSTLTIQRTQQEDSAVYLCASSPGGTGNEQFFGPGTRLTVL.

This clonotype was found many times. This chain uses TRBV7-9 with TRBJ2-7; 10 nucleotides match TRBD2. Germline-derived CDR1 and CDR2 are SEHNR and FQNEAQ (reference sequence). The CDR3 length is 15 residues. The V and J ends lost 3 bases and 4 bases, in that order; junction bases with no gene match: 6. CDR3 sequence: CASSFPPGLAYEQYF. The CDR3 DNA is TGTGCCAGCAGCTTTCCTCCGGGACTAGCGTACGAGCAGTACTTC.

V gene TRBV7-2 combines with J gene TRBJ1-5; 8 bases match TRBD1. Trimming cost V 5 bases and J 7 bases; bases outside gene matches: 7. In germline, CDR1 is SGHTA, CDR2 FQGNSA. There are 14 residues in the CDR3. For the CDR3, the DNA is TGTGCCAGCAGCACCGGACAGGGTGGGCAGCCCCAGCATTTT. Its translation: CASSTGQGGQPQHF.

The chain joins TRBV27 to TRBJ2-7; a weak D match, TRBD1 (8 bases). V was shortened by 6 bases and J by 7 bases, with 19 bases between the two germline ends. The CDR3 contains 14 residues. Germline V gives CDR1 MNHEY, CDR2 SMNVEV (reference sequence). The CDR3 nucleotides read TGTGCCAGCAGCACTGACTACAGGGGGGGTGAGCAGTACTTC. Its translation: CASSTDYRGGEQYF.

This clonotype was picked up many times. The J gene is TRBJ2-1, the V gene TRBV4-2; maybe TRBD2 (6 bases). V was clipped by 1 base and J by 2 bases, with 15 bases between them. Germline CDR1 and CDR2: LGHNA and YNFKEQ. The CDR3 has 17 residues. The CDR3 here is CASSQATGTGAYNEQFF. In nucleotides, the CDR3 is TGTGCCAGCAGCCAAGCCACCGGGACTGGAGCCTACAATGAGCAGTTCTTC.